This TCR beta chain was profiled in a study of spatial heterogeneity in lung cancer. Study overall: Alpha-chain detections were consistently fewer than beta-chain detections among the sequences.

MiXCR was run by TCRdb on the 5' RACE reads, yielding one entry per CDR3 protein. Among tens of thousands of distinct CDR3 sequences listed, 19% were seen once. Described time point: blood at routine non-recurrence follow-up after resection. The CDR3 runs to 15 residues. CDR1 and CDR2 (germline): DFQATT, SNEGSKA (reference sequence). The trim removed 3 bases at V and 3 bases at J, leaving 8 bases unmatched. This chain uses TRBV20-1 with TRBJ1-1, with 9 bases identical to TRBD1. The TCR sequence derives from a male donor with early-stage non-small cell lung cancer. Sequenced here: PBMCs, sampled at follow-up. CDR3 sequence (DNA): TGCAGTGCTAGGCAATACAGGGGGCGGGACACTGAAGCTTTCTTT. As protein: CSARQYRGRDTEAFF.